This TCR beta chain was sequenced during a study of human T cells and chemical hapten exposure. Whole-study results and caveats: No shift was seen in TCRs above 1 in 1000 frequency with DPC sensitization.

The time point here: healthy volunteer bleed at 2 weeks. RNA extraction used unfractionated whole blood as the source of total RNA. As for this clonotype: Antigen specificity is unknown. This may be a read error: a much more frequent sequence differs by one nucleotide. A read error is likely, as this CDR3 ends without the conserved phenylalanine or tryptophan.

V was pared by 3 bases and J by 1 base, with 0 bases of the junction left unmatched. CDR1 LGHNT and CDR2 FRNRAP come from the germline V gene. The CDR3 sequence is 16 residues long. The library labeled individual cDNA molecules by adding unique molecular identifiers to them. In the original workflow: From about 22,000 to 700,000 TCRs were found per sample, with a median of approximately 92,000. TCRdb ran MiXCR on the RACE reads and lists one entry per CDR3 protein. The V and J calls follow TCRdb's processing rather than the paper's. The sample consists of about 130,000 distinct CDR3 sequences, roughly 9.5% of them appearing once.

The receptor was derived from a male donor in good health. Some clones in this sample may be carry-over from other donors' samples. The rearrangement links TRBV12-5 to TRBJ2-1; TRBD2 matches 13 bases. The material sequenced was whole blood. The CDR3 DNA sequence: TGTGCTAGTGGTTTACTAGCGGGAGGGTCCTACAATGAGCAGTTCCTC. It yields the protein CASGLLAGGSYNEQFL.